Below, 15 T cell receptor beta chains from the same sample are listed, as sequenced in a study of cytomegalovirus exposure and HLA in healthy donors. With 60 Vbeta and 13 Jbeta primers, the PCR was carried out. Sequenced by immunoSEQ multiplex PCR; TCRdb stores in-frame clones only, minus some. The sample carries about 150,000 clones, more than 60% recorded once. The sequencing input was PBMCs. Every receptor here comes from a man aged 40-55 years in good health and CMV-seropositive.

J is TRBJ2-1 and V is TRBV19, with D perhaps matching TRBD1 (6 bases). The CDR3 consists of 14 residues. The germline CDR1 and CDR2 sequences are LNHDA and SQIVND (reference sequence). With 7 bases removed from V and 4 bases from J, the gap between germline ends came to 14 bases. The CDR3 loop reads CASTPTGLYNEQFF. The CDR3, as DNA: TGTGCCAGTACCCCGACAGGACTTTACAATGAGCAGTTCTTC.

This sequence joins TRBV5-1 and TRBJ2-1, with D possibly being TRBD2 (6 bases). The CDR3 covers 16 residues. Germline V gene sequence: CDR1 SGHRS, CDR2 YFSETQ. V dropped 3 bases and J dropped 3 bases, with 16 bases sitting between them. The CDR3 nucleotides read TGCGCCAGCAGCTCGGAAATTAGCGGACTCTACAATGAGCAGTTCTTC. Translating it yields CASSSEISGLYNEQFF.

This clone has only a few counts. Given a far larger clone just one base away, this is likely a sequencing read error. The same CDR3 can be traced to other DNA sequences in this sample. The gene calls are TRBV5-6 and TRBJ2-7; tentatively, D is TRBD2 (6 bases). The CDR3 extends over 16 amino acids. V dropped 4 bases and J dropped 1 base, with 18 bases sitting between them. CDR1 SGHDT and CDR2 YYEEEE come from the germline V gene. The CDR3 DNA follows: TGTGCCAGCAGCCAAGATCGAGGGACTCCTTCCTACGAGCAGTACTTC. Translating it yields CASSQDRGTPSYEQYF.

The genes are TRBV9 and TRBJ2-1, with a possible D match to TRBD1 (6 bases). CDR3 length: 15 residues. Trimming left V 2 bases short and J 0 bases short, with 9 bases between. Germline loops: CDR1 SGDLS, CDR2 YYNGEE. The CDR3 region has the DNA TGTGCCAGCAGCGTCCAGGGGAACTCCTACAATGAGCAGTTCTTC. This gives the protein CASSVQGNSYNEQFF.

The gene calls are TRBV6-5 and TRBJ2-1; 11 bases map to TRBD2. There are 16 residues in the CDR3. The V gene end was trimmed by 0 bases and the J gene end by 4 bases; junction bases not matched to a gene: 2. The germline V gene encodes CDR1 MNHEY and CDR2 SVGAGI. This CDR3 reads CASSYSGLAEYNEQFF. DNA of the CDR3: TGTGCCAGCAGTTACTCGGGACTAGCGGAGTACAATGAGCAGTTCTTC.

The V gene is TRBV5-1, the J gene TRBJ1-1, with D possibly matching TRBD1 (6 bases). This CDR3 has 14 residues. Germline lookup yields CDR1 SGHRS and CDR2 YFSETQ. V dropped 1 base and J dropped 5 bases, with 12 bases sitting between them. CDR3 in DNA: TGCGCCAGCAGCTTGAAGGACAGATCGACTGAAGCTTTCTTT. It is translated as CASSLKDRSTEAFF.

V is TRBV2 and J is TRBJ1-3; D gene unclear. Germline V lookup: CDR1 SNHLY, CDR2 FYNNEI. The CDR3 totals 16 residues. With 3 bases removed from V and 0 bases from J, the gap between germline ends came to 12 bases. The CDR3: CASSDGRPISGNTIYF. CDR3 nucleotides: TGTGCCAGCAGTGACGGCAGGCCAATCTCTGGAAACACCATATATTTT.

This sequence joins TRBV7-2 and TRBJ2-3; the D gene is possibly TRBD1 (8 bases). Between the trimmed V and J ends, which lost 6 bases and 2 bases, there was a span of 15 bases. Germline assignment: CDR1 SGHTA and CDR2 FQGNSA. The CDR3 is 15 residues long. In DNA, the CDR3 is TGTGCCAGCAGGCCGACAGGGGACTACACAGATACGCAGTATTTT. Translation gives CASRPTGDYTDTQYF. Full variable domain (missing parts from reference TRBV7-2 and TRBJ2-3): GAGVSQSPSNKVTEKGKDVELRCDPISGHTALYWYRQSLGQGLEFLIYFQGNSAPDKSGLPSDRFSAERTGGSVSTLTIQRTQQEDSAVYLCASRPTGDYTDTQYFGPGTRLTVL.

The chain couples TRBV4-1 to TRBJ2-1, with 7 bases that match TRBD2. Germline CDR1 is MGHRA and CDR2 is YSYEKL. The CDR3 spans 18 residues. Trimming removed 0 bases from V and 3 bases from J; junction bases left unmatched: 11. The CDR3 loop is CASSQDPGAGAIYNEQFF. The CDR3 DNA is TGCGCCAGCAGCCAAGACCCCGGGGCGGGAGCTATCTACAATGAGCAGTTCTTC.

This chain uses TRBV5-6 with TRBJ2-7; D is perhaps TRBD2 (6 bases). Germline V CDR1 and CDR2: SGHDT, YYEEEE. V lost 0 bases to trimming and J lost 4 bases, with 14 bases between them. The CDR3 spans 15 residues. CDR3: CASSLGAGSEYEQYF. In DNA, the CDR3 is TGTGCCAGCAGCTTGGGAGCCGGGAGTGAGTACGAGCAGTACTTC.

This chain joins TRBV6-6 and TRBJ1-5; 7 nucleotides line up with TRBD1. Germline-derived CDR1 and CDR2 are MNHNY and SVGAGI (reference sequence). CDR3 length equals 16 residues. After removal of 9 bases from V and 0 bases from J, the junction contained 11 bases not matched to a gene. The CDR3 DNA is TGTGCCAGTCGTCCGGGACAGCTTTATAGCAATCAGCCCCAGCATTTT. Translating gives CASRPGQLYSNQPQHF.

This chain connects TRBV7-2 to TRBJ1-3; D is undetermined. CDR3 length: 15 amino acids. The V gene's germline CDR1 is SGHTA and CDR2 FQGNSA. V dropped 1 base and J dropped 0 bases, with 7 bases sitting between them. CDR3: CASSLVPGSGNTIYF. CDR3 bases: TGTGCCAGCAGCTTAGTCCCGGGCTCTGGAAACACCATATATTTT.

This chain joins TRBV7-9 and TRBJ2-1; 9 bases line up with TRBD2. V was clipped by 0 bases and J by 8 bases; unmatched bases: 14. Germline V gives CDR1 SEHNR, CDR2 FQNEAQ (reference sequence). The CDR3 is 18 amino acids. CDR3 loop: CASSLAPPLAGRTDEQFF. DNA of the CDR3: TGTGCCAGCAGCTTAGCGCCCCCTCTAGCGGGGAGGACGGATGAGCAGTTCTTC.

The V and J genes are TRBV19 and TRBJ2-2, with TRBD2 identical over 11 bases. Germline V CDR1 and CDR2: LNHDA, SQIVND (reference sequence). The trim removed 2 bases at V and 7 bases at J, leaving 6 bases unmatched. This CDR3 comprises 16 residues. The chain's CDR3 is CASSINSGRAGGELFF. The CDR3 nucleotides read TGTGCCAGTAGTATAAATAGCGGGAGGGCCGGCGGGGAGCTGTTTTTT. Full variable domain (missing parts from reference TRBV19 and TRBJ2-2): DGGITQSPKYLFRKEGQNVTLSCEQNLNHDAMYWYRQDPGQGLRLIYYSQIVNDFQKGDIAEGYSVSREKKESFPLTVTSAQKNPTAFYLCASSINSGRAGGELFFGEGSRLTVL.

The chain has TRBV21-1 and TRBJ1-1. TRBV21-1 is marked as a pseudogene. The CDR3 is made up of 14 amino acids. The CDR3 loop reads CASSRLQGGTEAFF. The CDR3 DNA reads as TGTGCCAGCAGCAGATTACAGGGAGGGACTGAAGCTTTCTTT.